This T cell receptor (beta chain) was recorded in a study of cytomegalovirus exposure and HLA in healthy donors. The study ran its PCR with 60 Vbeta and 13 Jbeta primers. The method was immunoSEQ multiplex PCR; TCRdb's version includes in-frame clones alone and lacks a portion of them. The sample lists around 65,000 clones, approximately 70% occurring once. This sequence was found in a man aged 40-49 years in good health and CMV-seropositive. The sample consisted of PBMCs.

The CDR3 loop is CASSRTSGRNEQFF. The CDR3 DNA sequence: TGTGCCAGCAGTCGGACTAGCGGGAGGAATGAGCAGTTCTTC. J is TRBJ2-1 and V is TRBV6-6; 14 bases line up with TRBD2. This CDR3 region has 14 residues. The germline gives CDR1 MNHNY, CDR2 SVGAGI (reference sequence). Unmatched junction bases numbered 1, after V lost 5 bases and J lost 7 bases.